The rows below give T cell receptor beta chains drawn from one sample of a study of blood T cell repertoires in COVID-19. TCRdb keeps only in-frame clones here, not all; method: immunoSEQ multiplex PCR. The sample lists fewer than 250,000 clones; over 80% were seen once. Sequenced: peripheral blood. The receptors come from a human donor in a cohort sampled during active COVID-19. The conserved cysteine and the conserved F or W are not part of the CDR3 here. The D gene is left open where the match is weak.

v_call	j_call	d_call	cdr3_aa
TRBV30	TRBJ1-4	TRBD1	AWDRGPFDLEGEKLF
TRBV11-3	TRBJ2-3	.	ASSLGLGARETDTQY
TRBV6-5	TRBJ2-7	TRBD2	ASSYGSGNYEQY
TRBV5-8	TRBJ1-4	.	ASSRRTTNEKLF
TRBV28	TRBJ2-4	.	ASSTRVVGSKNIQY
TRBV14	TRBJ1-4	.	ASSRTLTEKLF
TRBV14	TRBJ2-2	TRBD2	ASSQPGTSGGARELF
TRBV29-1	TRBJ2-1	TRBD2	SAEPQREVLNEQF
TRBV27	TRBJ2-3	TRBD1	ASRIIQGPSTDTQY
TRBV7-6	TRBJ2-7	TRBD1	ASSLAGSVTGTYEQY
TRBV19	TRBJ2-5	TRBD2	ASSMGQGGETQY
TRBV6-2/TRBV6-3	TRBJ1-1	TRBD1	ASSETGGETEAF
TRBV14	TRBJ2-1	TRBD1	ASSHGQGAVGEQF
TRBV7-6	TRBJ1-6	TRBD1	ASSLAGQGASYSPLH
TRBV7-2	TRBJ2-2	.	ASSTGLTTGELF
TRBV28	TRBJ1-5	.	ASSSGQSNQPQH
TRBV9	TRBJ1-2	.	ASSVDENYGYT
TRBV30	TRBJ2-1	.	AWSGSYNEQF
TRBV7-8	TRBJ1-2	TRBD1	ASSLGDSRLHT
TRBV11-2	TRBJ2-5	.	ASSLRRTVQETQY
TRBV29-1	TRBJ1-4	.	SVEGPGAEKLF
TRBV5-6	TRBJ1-1	.	ASTPVRGRYVNTEAF
TRBV5-5	TRBJ2-1	.	ASSPTGGPLEEQF
TRBV4-1	TRBJ2-7	TRBD2	ASSRWRLAVKGAYEQY
TRBV2	TRBJ1-2	TRBD1	ARTGTARNYGYT
TRBV11-2	TRBJ1-5	.	ASSLLPSQDQPQH
TRBV5-8	TRBJ2-5	.	ASSRQQETQY
TRBV10-1	TRBJ1-4	TRBD1	ASSEADRGEKLF